This T cell receptor beta chain comes out of a study of blood T cells in healthy people across ages (dated by TCRdb to between 2015 and 2017). Some background on the complete study: In model experiments, roughly one uniquely barcoded TCR beta cDNA molecule per two T cells was captured by template switching. Using deep sequencing normalized with unique cDNA molecular identifiers, the study measured how TCR beta repertoire diversity changes with age. For two donors (one aged 18 to 29 and one aged 80 or older), the study analyzed two additional independent replicas of 1 million unique cDNA reads from the same blood draw. To avoid experimental bias, donors of different ages were randomly spread across the sequencing lanes. Four age groups were formed from the donors: young (average approximately 15 years), middle-aged (approximately 40), aged (approximately 60) and long-lived (around 80). Paper-wide results and their limitations: Observed TCR beta diversity per million T cells fell roughly linearly with age, and a significant reduction was already apparent by age approximately 40. Total diversity estimates from one million sequenced T cells were considered lower bounds and underestimates. There was a strong correlation between observed TCR beta diversity and the percentage of naive T cells measured by flow cytometry. Compared with the aged group, the long-lived group had more naive CD4+ T cells, fewer expanded clones and increased TCR diversity, suggesting age selection. Because donor CMV infection status was unknown, age-related changes in expanded clonotypes were potentially confounded. Because profiling used bulk unsorted PBMCs, naive and antigen-experienced compartments could not be compared conclusively.

Receptor amplification or capture employed 5' RACE. TCRdb shows the sequencer as Illumina HiSeq 2500. A second about 6 to 11 cycle PCR used a sample-barcoded 5' primer and a J-beta primer mix. A template-switch 5' adaptor carrying 12 random nucleotides introduced a unique molecular identifier onto each TCR beta cDNA molecule. At least 2.5 million CDR3-containing paired-end reads were obtained from each sample. All of the RNA was converted into first-strand cDNA using the Mint cDNA synthesis kit, with a TRBC-specific oligonucleotide serving as the primer. All cDNA was treated with uracil-DNA glycosylase and then went through a first 18-cycle PCR with the universal primers M1SS and BC2_uni_R. Processing in the source paper ran as follows. Normalization of each sample was performed by random selection of 1 million high-quality reads, each carrying a distinct molecular identifier. Instead of being binned into consensus sequences, reads with shared molecular identifiers were discarded. CDR3 identification, clonotype clustering and error correction used MiTCR with a Q25 quality threshold and the strictest error-elimination algorithm. A nonparametric unseen species model using Euler transformation provided a lower-bound estimate of total TCR beta diversity. TCRdb reran the public reads through fastp at Q25 and MiXCR, keeping productive beta chains. Rows merge per CDR3 protein into single entries with the most common DNA and genes. The V and J calls and clone size are TCRdb's, not the authors'. In this sample the table shows under 1,000,000 distinct CDR3 sequences, around 45% of which occur a single time. The ten largest clonotypes hold around 18% of the sample.

From the cysteine up to the phenylalanine, the CDR3 has a length of 15 residues. Only the CDR3 region is kept as DNA, spanning 45 bases read in frame from base 1. CDR1 SEHNR and CDR2 FQNEAQ are derived from the germline V gene (reference sequence). V is reduced by 5 bases and J by 2 bases, leaving a spacing of 13 bases between them. The approximately 41 donors, aged about 6 to 95 years, were systemically healthy Caucasian individuals from Russia. Around 9.9 milliliters of peripheral blood were collected from each donor into EDTA-treated Vacutainer tubes. PBMCs were isolated by Ficoll-Paque density-gradient centrifugation, with at least 6 million obtained per sample. Total RNA was extracted from PBMCs with Trizol reagent, with at least 5 micrograms obtained per sample. For every donor, flow cytometry on a PBMC aliquot measured the percentage of naive CD45RAhigh/CD27high T cells. Turning to this clonotype: It lacks a known antigen. The sample holds no much larger clone one base away, and base qualities are not on file.

The sequencing input was blood. The chain uses TRBV7-9 and TRBJ2-1, and possibly TRBD1, on 5 matching bases. The receptor was derived from a man older than 75 in good health. CDR3 region: CASSALQATYNEQFF. The DNA sequence reads TGTGCCAGCAGCGCTTTACAGGCCACCTACAATGAGCAGTTCTTC.